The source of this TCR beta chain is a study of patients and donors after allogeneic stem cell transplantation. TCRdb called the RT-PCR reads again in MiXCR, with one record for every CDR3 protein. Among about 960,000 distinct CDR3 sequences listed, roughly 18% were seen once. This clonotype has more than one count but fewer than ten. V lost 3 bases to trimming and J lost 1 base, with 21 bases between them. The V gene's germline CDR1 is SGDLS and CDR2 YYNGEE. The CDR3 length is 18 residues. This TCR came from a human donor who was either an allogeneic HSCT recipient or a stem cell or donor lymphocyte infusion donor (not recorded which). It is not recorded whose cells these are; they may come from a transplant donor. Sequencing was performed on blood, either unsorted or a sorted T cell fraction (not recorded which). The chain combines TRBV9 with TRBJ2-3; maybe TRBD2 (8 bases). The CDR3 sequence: CASSAQGERGTRTDTQYF. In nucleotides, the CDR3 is TGTGCCAGCAGCGCCCAGGGGGAGCGGGGGACCCGCACAGATACGCAGTATTTT. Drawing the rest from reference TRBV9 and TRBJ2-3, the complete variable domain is DSGVTQTPKHLITATGQRVTLRCSPRSGDLSVYWYQQSLDQGLQFLIQYYNGEERAKGNILERFSAQQFPDLHSELNLSSLELGDSALYFCASSAQGERGTRTDTQYFGPGTRLTVL.